This T cell receptor (beta chain) was identified during a study of T cell repertoires in cytomegalovirus infection. Via MiXCR, TCRdb re-called the reads, giving one row per CDR3 protein. The sample carries about 530,000 distinct CDR3 sequences, about 30% recorded once. Germline V gives CDR1 SEHNR, CDR2 FQNEAQ (reference sequence). The CDR3 length is 12 residues. V lost 1 base to trimming and J lost 9 bases; unmatched junction nucleotides: 2. The specimen sequenced was PBMCs. V usage is TRBV7-9 and J usage is TRBJ1-1, with 7 nucleotides matching TRBD1. The TCR sequence derives from a human donor in good health (CMV status not recorded). Some clones in this sample may be carry-over from other donors' samples. The CDR3 protein is CASSLEDRQAFF. In nucleotides, the CDR3 is TGTGCCAGCAGCTTAGAGGACAGGCAAGCTTTCTTT. Filled out from reference TRBV7-9 and TRBJ1-1, the complete variable domain reads DTGVSQNPRHKITKRGQNVTFRCDPISEHNRLYWYRQTLGQGPEFLTYFQNEAQLEKSRLLSDRFSAERPKGSFSTLEIQRTEQGDSAMYLCASSLEDRQAFFGQGTRLTVV.